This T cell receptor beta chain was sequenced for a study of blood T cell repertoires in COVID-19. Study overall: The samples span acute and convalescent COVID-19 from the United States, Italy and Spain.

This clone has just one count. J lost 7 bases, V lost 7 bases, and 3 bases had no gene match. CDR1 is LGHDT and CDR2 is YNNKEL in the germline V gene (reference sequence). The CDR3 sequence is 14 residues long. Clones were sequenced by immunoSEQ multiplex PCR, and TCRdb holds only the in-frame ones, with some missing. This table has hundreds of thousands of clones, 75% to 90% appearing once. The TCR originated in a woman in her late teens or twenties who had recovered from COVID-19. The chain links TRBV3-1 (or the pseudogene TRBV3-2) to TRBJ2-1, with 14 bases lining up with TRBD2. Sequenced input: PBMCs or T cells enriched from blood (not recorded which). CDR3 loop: CASTRTSGGNEQFF. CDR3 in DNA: TGTGCCAGCACCCGGACTAGCGGGGGGAATGAGCAGTTCTTC.